The 9 T cell receptor beta chains in this list originate from one sample, sequenced in a study of cytotoxic CD8 clonotypes in ibrutinib-treated CLL. Method: immunoSEQ multiplex PCR; TCRdb's copy keeps in-frame clones and lacks some. The sample lists approximately 150,000 clones; 77% were seen once. Specimen: PBMCs, collected after 12 months of ibrutinib treatment. The receptors were sampled from a human donor with chronic lymphocytic leukemia.

J is TRBJ2-1 and V is TRBV9, with no clear D. This CDR3 is 14 amino acids long. The germline CDR1 and CDR2 sequences are SGDLS and YYNGEE. Trimming pared 1 base from V and 7 bases from J, leaving 12 bases between. CDR3 nucleotides: TGTGCCAGCAGCGTAAACGGGTTTGGGAATGAGCAGTTCTTC. Its translation: CASSVNGFGNEQFF.

This clone was detected only once. The gene calls are TRBV6-1 and TRBJ1-1; D possibly corresponds to TRBD1 (5 bases). CDR1 is MNHNS and CDR2 is SASEGT in the germline V gene. CDR3 length equals 14 residues. Trimming took 1 base from V and 3 from J, leaving 9 bases between them. The CDR3 sequence: CASSEVSGYTEAFF. Written as DNA, the CDR3 is TGTGCCAGCAGTGAAGTGTCAGGGTACACTGAAGCTTTCTTT.

This clone appeared a single time. The chain is built from TRBV18 and TRBJ2-7; D may be TRBD1 (6 bases). CDR1 KGHSH and CDR2 LQKENI come from the germline V gene. The CDR3 covers 13 residues. Trimming shortened V by 3 bases and J by 1 base, and 7 bases separated the two germline ends. The CDR3 reads CASSPGQSYEQYF. The CDR3 nucleotides are TGTGCCAGCTCACCCGGACAGTCCTACGAGCAGTACTTC.

The CDR3 is CASRDPSGSYEQYF. The CDR3 DNA reads TGTGCCAGCAGAGACCCTAGCGGGAGCTACGAGCAGTACTTC. The chain joins TRBV2 to TRBJ2-7; 10 nucleotides agree with TRBD2. Germline V gene data show CDR1 as SNHLY and CDR2 as FYNNEI. The CDR3 covers 14 residues. The trim removed 6 bases at V and 3 bases at J, leaving 5 bases unmatched.

The chain uses TRBV7-2 and TRBJ2-3; D is ambiguous. V lost 1 base and J 0 bases, leaving 8 bases between the germline ends. Per germline, CDR1 SGHTA and CDR2 FQGNSA. The CDR3 contains 15 residues. Here the CDR3 DNA reads TGTGCCAGCAGCTTAGAACCCCAAAGCACAGATACGCAGTATTTT. This gives the protein CASSLEPQSTDTQYF.

This clone has only a few counts. The chain has TRBV28 and TRBJ1-2, with D perhaps matching TRBD1 (5 bases). The CDR3 runs 14 residues. Germline loops: CDR1 MDHEN, CDR2 SYDVKM. V lost 1 base, J lost 5 bases, and 11 bases lay in between. The CDR3 coding sequence is TGTGCCAGCAGTTTATCCCAGGGACGGTATGGCTACACCTTC. As protein: CASSLSQGRYGYTF.

V and J are TRBV28 and TRBJ1-2; TRBD1 aligns across 7 bases. Per the germline V gene, CDR1 is MDHEN and CDR2 is SYDVKM. The CDR3 sequence is 14 residues long. V was clipped by 7 bases and J by 0 bases; unmatched bases: 5. This chain's CDR3 is CASTPGTANYGYTF. DNA for the CDR3: TGTGCCAGCACCCCCGGGACAGCTAACTATGGCTACACCTTC.

This sequence joins TRBV27 and TRBJ2-7; D is undetermined. The CDR3 loop spans 12 amino acids. Germline CDR1 reads MNHEY; CDR2 reads SMNVEV (reference sequence). Trimming removed 7 bases at V and 1 base at J, with 8 bases between. The CDR3 DNA reads as TGTGCCAGCACCGACGGTTCCTACGAGCAGTACTTC. It is translated as CASTDGSYEQYF.

The chain carries TRBV11-3 and TRBJ2-1; 9 nucleotides line up with TRBD2. Germline V gene sequence: CDR1 SGHNT, CDR2 YENEEA. The CDR3 length is 15 residues. The J segment lost 6 bases and the V segment lost 1 base, leaving 4 bases of the junction unmatched. The CDR3 bases are TGTGCCAGCAGCTTAGTAGCGGGAGAGGGCAATGAGCAGTTCTTC. Translating gives CASSLVAGEGNEQFF.